Presented here are 23 T cell receptor beta chains from one specimen sequenced in a study of control samples from healthy donors and cancer patients. Here immunoSEQ multiplex PCR was the method, and the copy in TCRdb shows in-frame clones only, minus some. The data hold around 50,000 clones, with 95% observed a single time. The specimen was blood. The receptors stem from a man aged 30-40 years in good health.

DNA for the CDR3: TGCAGTGTAAGCGGGAGGGCCACCTACGAGCAGTACTTC. Its translation: CSVSGRATYEQYF. The chain links TRBV29-1 to TRBJ2-7; 10 bases line up with TRBD2. This CDR3 contains 13 residues. The germline gives CDR1 SQVTM, CDR2 ANQGSEA.

This CDR3 is CASSFPTSGIVNNEQFF. For the CDR3, the DNA is TGTGCCAGCAGCTTCCCGACTAGCGGGATCGTCAACAATGAGCAGTTCTTC. This chain uses TRBV11-2 with TRBJ2-1; 11 bases map to TRBD2. From germline, CDR1 is SGHAT and CDR2 FQNNGV. The CDR3 has 17 residues. Germline trimming cut 3 bases from V and 5 bases from J; bases unmatched to any gene: 9.

The rearrangement joins TRBV6-1 to TRBJ1-1; D is ambiguous. The CDR3 consists of 13 residues. The germline V gene has CDR1 MNHNS and CDR2 SASEGT. The V end lost 0 bases, the J end lost 0 bases, and 2 bases lay between the germline ends. The CDR3 here is CASSEALNTEAFF. For the CDR3, the DNA is TGTGCCAGCAGTGAAGCCCTGAACACTGAAGCTTTCTTT.

The genes are TRBV5-4 and TRBJ1-3; possibly TRBD1 for D (5 bases). V lost 2 bases and J lost 2, with 11 bases in between. Germline lookup yields CDR1 SGHNT and CDR2 YYREEE (reference sequence). The CDR3 length is 15 residues. As DNA, the CDR3 is TGTGCCAGCAGCTTTGGGACGGGGGCTGGAAACACCATATATTTT. As protein: CASSFGTGAGNTIYF. Full variable domain (missing parts from reference TRBV5-4 and TRBJ1-3): ETGVTQSPTHLIKTRGQQVTLRCSSQSGHNTVSWYQQALGQGPQFIFQYYREEENGRGNFPPRFSGLQFPNYSSELNVNALELDDSALYLCASSFGTGAGNTIYFGEGSWLTVV.

The chain recombines TRBV10-3 with TRBJ2-2; D remains ambiguous. Trimming left V 5 bases short and J 0 bases short, with 7 bases between. The CDR3 consists of 14 residues. Germline V CDR1 and CDR2: ENHRY, SYGVKD. This CDR3 reads CAISTKSNTGELFF. The CDR3 bases are TGTGCCATCAGTACTAAGTCGAACACCGGGGAGCTGTTTTTT.

This clone was recorded a few times. The V call is TRBV18, the J call TRBJ2-2; D is possibly TRBD1 (6 bases). Trimming removed 4 bases from V and 3 bases from J, with 9 bases in between. CDR1 is KGHSH and CDR2 is LQKENI in the germline V gene. There are 14 residues in the CDR3. The CDR3 spells CASSQTGYTGELFF. CDR3 coding DNA: TGTGCCAGCTCACAAACAGGGTACACCGGGGAGCTGTTTTTT.

This sequence joins TRBV9 and TRBJ1-1; 10 bases line up with TRBD1. This CDR3 region has 19 residues. The ends lost 0 bases at V and 3 bases at J; junction bases unmatched: 14. From germline, CDR1 is SGDLS and CDR2 YYNGEE. CDR3 sequence (DNA): TGTGCCAGCAGCGTAGCTACGGGGGAGGGACAGGGGCTGGACACTGAAGCTTTCTTT. Translated: CASSVATGEGQGLDTEAFF.

The table lists this clone with a count of one. The chain couples TRBV5-6 to TRBJ1-6; no definite D call. V gave up 4 bases and J gave up 7 bases, with 15 bases separating them. The CDR3 totals 15 residues. Germline CDR1 reads SGHDT; CDR2 reads YYEEEE. The CDR3 nucleotides read TGTGCCAGCAGCCGGGATTGGCAGGCCAATTCACCCCTCCACTTT. Protein product: CASSRDWQANSPLHF.

This clone has only one observation. The rearrangement uses TRBV6-5 and TRBJ1-2; no clear D. Trimming stripped 0 bases from V and 7 bases from J, with 15 bases between. This CDR3 is built from 15 residues. In germline, CDR1 is MNHEY, CDR2 SVGAGI. DNA of the CDR3: TGTGCCAGCAGTTACTCGTCCCTTGCCTTGGGTGGCTACACCTTC. Translation: CASSYSSLALGGYTF.

The rearrangement uses TRBV11-2 and TRBJ1-1; 7 nucleotides match TRBD1. This CDR3 contains 13 residues. The germline gives CDR1 SGHAT, CDR2 FQNNGV. V lost 5 bases, J lost 1 base, and 1 base stayed unmatched. CDR3 nucleotide sequence: TGTGCCAGCAGCGGGGACAGGAACACTGAAGCTTTCTTT. Protein sequence: CASSGDRNTEAFF.

The chain couples TRBV5-6 to TRBJ1-4; no clear D gene. The V end lost 2 bases, the J end lost 2 bases, and 7 bases lay between the germline ends. CDR1 SGHDT and CDR2 YYEEEE come from the germline V gene. The length of the CDR3 is 14 residues. The CDR3 sequence is CASSLGYTNEKLFF. Here the CDR3 DNA reads TGTGCCAGCAGCTTAGGGTACACTAATGAAAAACTGTTTTTT.

J is TRBJ2-1 and V is TRBV2, with D unresolved. Looked up from germline, CDR1 is SNHLY and CDR2 is FYNNEI. The CDR3 consists of 10 residues. V gave up 6 bases and J gave up 7 bases, with 4 bases separating them. For the CDR3, the DNA is TGTGCCAGCAGGTCTAATGAGCAGTTCTTC. Protein: CASRSNEQFF.

The chain links TRBV7-3 to TRBJ1-3; D gene unclear. This CDR3 is 17 amino acids long. The V and J ends lost 6 bases and 0 bases respectively, with 18 bases between them. Germline CDR1 reads SGHTA; CDR2 reads FQGTGA. CDR3 region: CASSPPEPRGSGNTIYF. The CDR3 DNA is TGTGCCAGCAGTCCTCCGGAGCCCCGGGGCTCTGGAAACACCATATATTTT.

The rearrangement uses TRBV4-1 and TRBJ2-3, with D tentatively TRBD2 (6 bases). CDR1 and CDR2 (germline): MGHRA, YSYEKL. This CDR3 is built from 15 residues. V lost 0 bases and J lost 6, with 13 bases in between. Here the CDR3 reads CASSQDGWGDDTQYF. CDR3 nucleotides: TGCGCCAGCAGCCAAGATGGGTGGGGGGACGATACGCAGTATTTT.

V gene TRBV3-1 (or the pseudogene TRBV3-2) combines with J gene TRBJ2-2; D is unclear. The germline V gene has CDR1 LGHDT and CDR2 YNNKEL (reference sequence). Trimming pared 2 bases from V and 2 bases from J, leaving 6 bases between. The CDR3 length is 14 residues. In nucleotides, the CDR3 is TGTGCCAGCAGCCAAAGTATAAACACCGGGGAGCTGTTTTTT. It is translated as CASSQSINTGELFF.

The chain joins TRBV19 to TRBJ1-1; D might be TRBD1 (6 bases). Germline loops: CDR1 LNHDA, CDR2 SQIVND (reference sequence). Trimming left V 11 bases short and J 2 bases short, with 21 bases between. The CDR3 runs 15 residues. CDR3 DNA sequence: TGTGCCTCCGAAACAGTCAGGGGAGGAAACACTGAAGCTTTCTTT. This translates into CASETVRGGNTEAFF.

This clone is a singleton in its sample. CDR3 in DNA: TGTGCCAGCAGCGGGCCCTCGAGGGGCCGCACCGGGGAGCTGTTTTTT. Translated, it gives CASSGPSRGRTGELFF. This chain joins TRBV9 and TRBJ2-2; D could derive from TRBD1 or TRBD2 (5 bases each). This CDR3 contains 16 residues. V was cut by 3 bases and J by 4 bases, with 16 bases left in between. Per the germline V gene, CDR1 is SGDLS and CDR2 is YYNGEE.

This clone is a singleton in its sample. The chain uses TRBV6-5 and TRBJ1-3; maybe TRBD1 (6 bases). Germline CDR1 and CDR2: MNHEY and SVGAGI. This CDR3 has 13 residues. The V gene lost 7 bases and the J gene lost 1 base, with 8 bases spanning the gap. The CDR3 DNA reads TGTGCCAGCAACCAGGGGTCTGGAAACACCATATATTTT. Residues: CASNQGSGNTIYF.

The chain joins TRBV27 to TRBJ2-1; 10 positions match TRBD2. The V and J ends lost 7 bases and 5 bases, in that order; junction bases with no gene match: 5. The V gene's germline CDR1 is MNHEY and CDR2 SMNVEV (reference sequence). The CDR3 covers 14 residues. CDR3: CASKAGGQDNEQFF. The CDR3 DNA reads as TGTGCCAGCAAAGCGGGAGGGCAGGACAATGAGCAGTTCTTC.

The chain links TRBV3-1 (or the pseudogene TRBV3-2) to TRBJ2-5; D may be TRBD2 (6 bases). The germline V gene has CDR1 LGHDT and CDR2 YNNKEL (reference sequence). This CDR3 spans 13 amino acids. With 3 bases removed from V and 2 bases from J, the gap between germline ends came to 7 bases. This chain's CDR3 is CASSQRGQETQYF. The CDR3, as DNA: TGTGCCAGCAGCCAGCGGGGTCAAGAGACCCAGTACTTC.

The V gene is TRBV2, the J gene TRBJ2-3, with D perhaps matching TRBD1 (5 bases). Trimming removed 8 bases from V and 2 bases from J, with 20 bases in between. Germline V CDR1 and CDR2: SNHLY, FYNNEI. The CDR3 spans 16 residues. CDR3: CASWSGRATLTDTQYF. The CDR3 bases are TGTGCCAGCTGGTCTGGCAGGGCAACTCTCACAGATACGCAGTATTTT.

The chain employs TRBV10-1 and TRBJ1-1, with 7 nucleotides matching TRBD1. The CDR3 extends over 13 amino acids. The V gene's germline CDR1 is WNHNN and CDR2 SYGVQD (reference sequence). Trimming removed 8 bases from V and 3 bases from J; junction bases left unmatched: 6. The CDR3 DNA sequence: TGCGCCAGCCGACAGGGCACCGACACTGAAGCTTTCTTT. This sequence encodes CASRQGTDTEAFF.

This clone was counted a single time. This sequence joins TRBV12-3 or TRBV12-4 and TRBJ1-2, with D maybe TRBD1 (6 bases). The CDR3 runs to 13 residues. V was cut by 2 bases and J by 5 bases, with 9 bases left in between. CDR3 region: CASSLLGGYGYTF. Written as DNA, the CDR3 is TGTGCCAGCAGTTTATTAGGGGGTTATGGCTACACCTTC.